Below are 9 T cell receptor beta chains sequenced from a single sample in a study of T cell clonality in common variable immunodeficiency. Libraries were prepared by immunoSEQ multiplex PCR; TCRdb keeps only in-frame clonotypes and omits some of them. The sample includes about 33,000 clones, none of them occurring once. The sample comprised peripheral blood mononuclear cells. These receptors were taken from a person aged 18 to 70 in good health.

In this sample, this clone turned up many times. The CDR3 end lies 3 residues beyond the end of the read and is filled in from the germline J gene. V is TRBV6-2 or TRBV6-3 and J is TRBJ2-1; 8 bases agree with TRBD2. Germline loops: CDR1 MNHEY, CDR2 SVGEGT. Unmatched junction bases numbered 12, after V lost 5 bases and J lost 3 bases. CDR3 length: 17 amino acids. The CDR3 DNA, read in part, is TGTGCCAGCAGTCAATCCTTACTAGCGGACTACTACAATGAG. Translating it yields CASSQSLLADYYNE. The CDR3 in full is CASSQSLLADYYNEQFF.

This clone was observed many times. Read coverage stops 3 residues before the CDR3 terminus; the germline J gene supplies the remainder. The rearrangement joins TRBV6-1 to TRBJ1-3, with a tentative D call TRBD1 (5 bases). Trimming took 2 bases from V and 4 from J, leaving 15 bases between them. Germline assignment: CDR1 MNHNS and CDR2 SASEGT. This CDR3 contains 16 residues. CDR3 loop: CASSESPGSRGNTIYF. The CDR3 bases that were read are TGTGCCAGCAGTGAAAGTCCAGGGTCTAGGGGAAACACC.

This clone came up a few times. The part of the CDR3 DNA that was read is TGTGCCAGCAGCTTCCAATTCAACACTGAA. Protein: CASSFQFNTE. The CDR3 reads in full as CASSFQFNTEAFF. The chain couples TRBV7-9 to TRBJ1-1, with D unclear. The read ends 3 residues early relative to the CDR3; the germline J gene fills the gap. The CDR3 loop spans 13 amino acids. Trimming removed 3 bases from V and 2 bases from J, with 7 bases in between. CDR1 SEHNR and CDR2 FQNEAQ come from the germline V gene (reference sequence).

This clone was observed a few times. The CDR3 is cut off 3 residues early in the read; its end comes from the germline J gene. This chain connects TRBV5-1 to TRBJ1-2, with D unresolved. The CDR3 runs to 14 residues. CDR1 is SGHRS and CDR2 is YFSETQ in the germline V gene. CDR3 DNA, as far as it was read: TGCGCCAGCAGCTTGGGGGTCCCCACAGATACC. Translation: CASSLGVPTDT. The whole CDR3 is CASSLGVPTDTYTF.

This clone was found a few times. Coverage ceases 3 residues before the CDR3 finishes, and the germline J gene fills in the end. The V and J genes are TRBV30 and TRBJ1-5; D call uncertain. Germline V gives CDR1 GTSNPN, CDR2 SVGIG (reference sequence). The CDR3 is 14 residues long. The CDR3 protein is CAWSGLAGADPQHF. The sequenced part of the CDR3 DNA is TGTGCCTGGAGTGGACTAGCGGGAGCAGATCCC.

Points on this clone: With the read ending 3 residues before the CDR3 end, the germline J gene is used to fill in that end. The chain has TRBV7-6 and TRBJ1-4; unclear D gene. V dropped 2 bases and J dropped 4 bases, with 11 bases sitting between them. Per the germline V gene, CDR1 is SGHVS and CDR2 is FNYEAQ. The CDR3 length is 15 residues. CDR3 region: CASSLQALVNEKLFF. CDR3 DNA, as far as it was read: TGTGCCAGCAGCTTACAGGCCCTCGTTAATGAAAAA.

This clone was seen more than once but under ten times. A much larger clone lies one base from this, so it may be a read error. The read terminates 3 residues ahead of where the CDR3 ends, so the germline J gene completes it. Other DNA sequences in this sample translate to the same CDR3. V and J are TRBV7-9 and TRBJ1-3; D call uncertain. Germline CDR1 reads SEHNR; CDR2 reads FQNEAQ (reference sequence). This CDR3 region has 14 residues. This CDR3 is CASSLQAPGNTIYF. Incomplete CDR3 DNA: TGTGCCAGCAGTCTTCAGGCTCCCGGAAACACA.

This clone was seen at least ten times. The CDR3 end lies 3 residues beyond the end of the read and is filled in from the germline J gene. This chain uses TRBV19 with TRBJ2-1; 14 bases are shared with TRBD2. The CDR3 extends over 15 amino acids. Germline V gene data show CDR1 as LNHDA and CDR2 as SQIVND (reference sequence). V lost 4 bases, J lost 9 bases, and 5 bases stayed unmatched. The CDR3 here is CASSTGLAGVGEQFF. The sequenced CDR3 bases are TGTGCCAGTAGTACGGGACTAGCGGGAGTAGGTGAG. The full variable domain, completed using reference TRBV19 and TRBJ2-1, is DGGITQSPKYLFRKEGQNVTLSCEQNLNHDAMYWYRQDPGQGLRLIYYSQIVNDFQKGDIAEGYSVSREKKESFPLTVTSAQKNPTAFYLCASSTGLAGVGEQFFGPGTRLTVL.

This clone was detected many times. The sequenced CDR3 bases are TGTGCCAGCAGTCTGAAGGACAAAGATCAA. This sequence encodes CASSLKDKDQ. The full CDR3 reads CASSLKDKDQAFF. This chain uses TRBV5-4 with TRBJ1-1; possibly TRBD1 for D (5 bases). The read finishes 3 residues shy of the CDR3 end, and the germline J gene is used to complete it. CDR3 length: 13 amino acids. Germline V lookup: CDR1 SGHNT, CDR2 YYREEE (reference sequence). Variable domain in full (rest from reference TRBV5-4 and TRBJ1-1): ETGVTQSPTHLIKTRGQQVTLRCSSQSGHNTVSWYQQALGQGPQFIFQYYREEENGRGNFPPRFSGLQFPNYSSELNVNALELDDSALYLCASSLKDKDQAFFGQGTRLTVV.